These T cell receptor beta chains were read from a single sample in a study of T-cell memory formation after mild COVID-19. MiXCR was run by TCRdb on the 5' RACE reads, yielding one entry per CDR3 protein. The sample consists of 470,000 or so distinct CDR3 sequences, roughly 20% of them appearing once. Sequences were obtained from PBMCs or a T cell subset sorted from them (not recorded which). These receptors were obtained from an adult woman who had mild COVID-19 (a few samples of this study predate the infection). Cell type and time point are not known. Both conserved end residues are part of each CDR3. The order of the fields is D gene, J gene, V gene, clone size, CDR3 DNA, CDR3 protein. The D gene is left open where the match is weak. Some rows mark clone size as missing; the rest say once, few, many or name a class of expanded clone.

TRBD1 TRBJ1-2 TRBV25-1 - TGTGCCAGCTCACAGGGGAATAGTGGCTACACCTTC CASSQGNSGYTF
- TRBJ2-7 TRBV29-1 few TGCAGCGTTGTTCGAGGGGGGACTATCGCCTACGAGCAGTACTTC CSVVRGGTIAYEQYF
- TRBJ2-7 TRBV7-8 few TGTGCCAGCAGCTTCCGGGACGGACGATACGAGCAGTACTTC CASSFRDGRYEQYF
TRBD1 TRBJ2-5 TRBV7-2 - TGTGCCAGCAGCGCAGACAGGGGTCCACAAGAGACCCAGTACTTC CASSADRGPQETQYF
- TRBJ2-7 TRBV27 many TGTGCCAGCAGTTTGCAGGGGACGGGCGAGCAGTACTTC CASSLQGTGEQYF
- TRBJ1-6 TRBV4-1 - TGCGCCAGCAGCCAAGAAAAGACGGGGTTTTCACCCCTCCACTTT CASSQEKTGFSPLHF
- TRBJ1-2 TRBV18 few TGTGCCAGCTCACCATTCGAACAGGCTGGATCTAACTATGGCTACACCTTC CASSPFEQAGSNYGYTF
TRBD1 TRBJ2-7 TRBV11-3 - TGTGCCAGCAGCTTACGACAGGGGGTCCACGAGCAGTACTTC CASSLRQGVHEQYF
- TRBJ2-3 TRBV9 - TGTGCCAGCAGCGTAGGGGATCTCTCCACAGATACGCAGTATTTT CASSVGDLSTDTQYF
- TRBJ2-3 TRBV15 - TGTGCCACCAGCAGGGAAGGGACTAGCACAGATACGCAGTATTTT CATSREGTSTDTQYF
- TRBJ2-6 TRBV27 few TGTGCCAGCACCCAACTAGGGGGCTCTGGGGCCAACGTCCTGACTTTC CASTQLGGSGANVLTF
TRBD1 TRBJ1-1 TRBV19 - TGTGCCAGTAGCCACCGGGGGCATCAGGGGGAGAACACTGAAGCTTTCTTT CASSHRGHQGENTEAFF
- TRBJ2-2 TRBV18 - TGTGCCAGCTCACCACTGAGGGGGGGCGCCGCCGGGGAGCTGTTTTTT CASSPLRGGAAGELFF
TRBD1 TRBJ2-1 TRBV6-6 few TGTGCCAGCAGCCAAGGGGGGACAGGGTTGAATGAGCAGTTCTTC CASSQGGTGLNEQFF
TRBD2 TRBJ2-3 TRBV7-2 - TGTGCCAGCAGCTTACGCGGGGGGCTGGATACGCAGTATTTT CASSLRGGLDTQYF
- TRBJ2-2 TRBV7-2 few TGTGCCAGCAGCTTAGCAGGGGTTTGGGACGGGGAGCTGTTTTTT CASSLAGVWDGELFF
- TRBJ2-1 TRBV7-9 few TGTGCCAGCAGCTTAAACGGGTTCAATGAGCAGTTCTTC CASSLNGFNEQFF
TRBD2 TRBJ2-1 TRBV27 - TGTGCCAGCATCCGGACTAGCGGGTTCAAAAGGGGTGAGCAGTTCTTC CASIRTSGFKRGEQFF
- TRBJ1-1 TRBV12-3/TRBV12-4 - TGTGCCAGCAGTTTTACAGCCTTGAGGACTGAAGCTTTCTTT CASSFTALRTEAFF
- TRBJ1-1 TRBV5-1 few TGCGCCAGCAGCTGGGACATCAACACTGAAGCTTTCTTT CASSWDINTEAFF
TRBD1 TRBJ1-1 TRBV7-9 - TGTGCCAGCATGGACAGGGACGACACTGAAGCTTTCTTT CASMDRDDTEAFF
- TRBJ2-5 TRBV21-1 - TGTGCCAGCAGCTCCTCCGGGACTAGCGGGAGGATAACTGAGACCCAGTACTTC CASSSSGTSGRITETQYF
TRBD1 TRBJ2-1 TRBV4-1 - TGCGCCAGCAGCCTCGAGGGACAGCCATACAATGAGCAGTTCTTC CASSLEGQPYNEQFF
- TRBJ2-6 TRBV18 many TGTGCCAGCTCACCACCCTCCTCTGGGGCCAACGTCCTGACTTTC CASSPPSSGANVLTF
- TRBJ2-3 TRBV2 few TGTGCCAGCAGTGAATTTCAGGGAGATGCAGATACGCAGTATTTT CASSEFQGDADTQYF
- TRBJ2-5 TRBV18 - TGTGCCAGCTCACCTTGGGAACCGGGACGCCGAACCGAGACCCAGTACTTC CASSPWEPGRRTETQYF
- TRBJ1-4 TRBV12-3/TRBV12-4 few TGTGCCAGCAGACAAAACACAGGGATTGAAAAACTGTTTTTT CASRQNTGIEKLFF
- TRBJ2-7 TRBV29-1 few TGCAGCGTTGAAGATCTCGGGGGTTATGAACAGTACTTC CSVEDLGGYEQYF
TRBD1 TRBJ1-4 TRBV5-1 - TGCGCCAGCAGCTTGGGTTGGGACAGCCCCAAGGGACTGTTTTTT CASSLGWDSPKGLFF
- TRBJ2-3 TRBV5-1 few TGCTCCAGCAGCTTGGAAAAGAGCACAGATACGCAGTATTTT CSSSLEKSTDTQYF
TRBD1 TRBJ1-1 TRBV4-1 few TGCGCCAGCAGCCAAGGGGCAGGGGGCTGGACTGAAGCTTTCTTT CASSQGAGGWTEAFF
TRBD1 TRBJ1-5 TRBV6-1 - TGTGCCAGCAACCCGGACAGGGCAAGCAATCAGCCCCAGCATTTT CASNPDRASNQPQHF
TRBD1 TRBJ2-1 TRBV9 - TGTGCCAGCAGCGTAGGGATACAGGGGGCAGGGTACAATGAGCAGTTCTTC CASSVGIQGAGYNEQFF
- TRBJ2-1 TRBV7-2 - TGTGCCAGCAGCTTAGGGGTGGTAGCTTACAATGAGCAGTTCTTC CASSLGVVAYNEQFF
- TRBJ1-5 TRBV18 few TGTGCCAGCTCACTACAGGGTCCTCCAGATCAGCCCCAGCATTTT CASSLQGPPDQPQHF
- TRBJ1-1 TRBV18 many TGTGCCAGCTCACCACGTATAGGGGTGAACACTGAAGCTTTCTTT CASSPRIGVNTEAFF
- TRBJ1-2 TRBV21-1 few TGTGCCAGCAGCAAAAGGGACAAGAGGATGAACTATGGCTACACCTTC CASSKRDKRMNYGYTF
TRBD2 TRBJ2-1 TRBV7-6 few TGTGCCAGCAGCCCAACTCGAGGCGGCCGGACTAGCGGGAGGGGATACAATGAGCAGTTCTTC CASSPTRGGRTSGRGYNEQFF
- TRBJ2-7 TRBV5-5 few TGTGCCAGCAGCTGGGGGGGACAAGGCGAGCAGTACTTC CASSWGGQGEQYF
TRBD1 TRBJ2-7 TRBV29-1 - TGCAGCGTTGATCAAAGGCGACAGGGGGTTCCCTACGAGCAGTACTTC CSVDQRRQGVPYEQYF
TRBD1 TRBJ1-2 TRBV7-6 few TGTGCCAGCAGCGGAGCCGCCCCGGGACAGGCATCTAACTATGGCTACACCTTC CASSGAAPGQASNYGYTF
- TRBJ2-7 TRBV10-3 - TGTGCCATCAGTGAGCGCTCCTACGAGCAGTACTTC CAISERSYEQYF
- TRBJ2-7 TRBV19 many TGTGCCAGTAGTTCCTCAGGGAAGGGATCCTACGAGCAGTACTTC CASSSSGKGSYEQYF
- TRBJ1-4 TRBV4-3 many TGCGCCAGCAGCCGAGCGCTCTCAGCCCCGGGAAAACTGTTTTTT CASSRALSAPGKLFF
- TRBJ1-1 TRBV13 - TGTGCCAGCAGCTCCAGCGGGGGGATCAGGAACACTGAAGCTTTCTTT CASSSSGGIRNTEAFF
TRBD1 TRBJ1-2 TRBV27 - TGTGCCAGCAGGACAGGGGTTTATGGCTACACCTTC CASRTGVYGYTF
- TRBJ2-5 TRBV18 - TGTGCCAGCTCAACTATGACATTTAGGTCCGGGGAGACCCAGTACTTC CASSTMTFRSGETQYF
- TRBJ2-1 TRBV7-9 few TGTGCCAGCAGCTTATTCCGCGGGACGGGAAGGTCCTACAATGAGCAGTTCTTC CASSLFRGTGRSYNEQFF
- TRBJ1-5 TRBV7-2 - TGTGCCAGCAGCCTAAACGTCGGCAATCAGCCCCAGCATTTT CASSLNVGNQPQHF
- TRBJ1-4 TRBV2 - TGTGCCAGCGAAAGGTTGGGACATGGGATTGAAAAACTGTTTTTT CASERLGHGIEKLFF
- TRBJ1-2 TRBV4-3 - TGCGCCAGCAGCCAAGTCGGTTCCCAGAGCGGCTACACCTTC CASSQVGSQSGYTF
- TRBJ2-7 TRBV12-3/TRBV12-4 many TGTGCCAGCAGTTTAAGTAGGGGCTACGAGCAGTACTTC CASSLSRGYEQYF
- TRBJ1-2 TRBV20-1 - TGCAGTGCTAGCCCCCGGGACAAAAGAATTAACTATGGCTACACCTTC CSASPRDKRINYGYTF
- TRBJ1-4 TRBV5-6 - TGTGCCAGCAGTCTCCGGGTGATTGATGAAAAACTGTTTTTT CASSLRVIDEKLFF
- TRBJ1-5 TRBV4-1 - TGCGCCAGCAGCCAAGGACACAACAATCAGCCCCAGCATTTT CASSQGHNNQPQHF